The entry that follows covers one T cell receptor (beta chain) sequence. This sample was taken from a study of blood T cell repertoires in COVID-19. Study in general: The samples span acute and convalescent COVID-19 from the United States, Italy and Spain.

The germline V gene encodes CDR1 MNHEY and CDR2 SVGAGI. The CDR3 is made up of 15 amino acids. V was trimmed by 0 bases and J by 4 bases, leaving 12 bases between them. TCRdb's copy holds only in-frame clones and misses some; the assay was immunoSEQ multiplex PCR. Of around 150,000 clones detected, roughly 88% appear once; the ten largest clones hold roughly 7.2%. The V and J genes are TRBV6-5 and TRBJ1-2, with a possible D match to TRBD1 (6 bases). The sequenced sample was peripheral blood. This clonotype was sampled from a woman in her forties or fifties in a cohort sampled during active or convalescent COVID-19. CDR3 loop: CASSYSTGRVYGYTF. The CDR3 DNA is TGTGCCAGCAGTTACTCGACAGGACGGGTCTATGGCTACACCTTC.